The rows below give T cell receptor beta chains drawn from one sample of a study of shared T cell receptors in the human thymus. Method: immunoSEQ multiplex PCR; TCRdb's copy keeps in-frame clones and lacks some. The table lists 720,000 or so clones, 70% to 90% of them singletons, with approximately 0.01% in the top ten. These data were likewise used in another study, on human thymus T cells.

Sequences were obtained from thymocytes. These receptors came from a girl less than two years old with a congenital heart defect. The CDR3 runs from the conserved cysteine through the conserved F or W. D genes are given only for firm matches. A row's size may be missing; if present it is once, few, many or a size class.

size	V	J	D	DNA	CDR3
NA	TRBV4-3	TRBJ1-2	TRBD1	TGCGCCAGCAGCCAAGATCGGGACAGGGCCTATGGCTACACCTTC	CASSQDRDRAYGYTF
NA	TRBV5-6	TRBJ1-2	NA	TGTGCCAGCAACAACCTTCCAGGGTATGGCTACACCTTC	CASNNLPGYGYTF
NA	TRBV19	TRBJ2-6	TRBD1	TGTGCCAGTAGTCACGGACAGGGTGTCTCTGGGGCCAACGTCCTGACTTTC	CASSHGQGVSGANVLTF
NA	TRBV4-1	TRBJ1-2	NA	TGCGCCAGCAGCCAAGAGACACCCTTTACATCTACCCGGTTGTACAGGGAGCGGGGCTACACCTTC	CASSQETPFTSTRLYRERGYTF
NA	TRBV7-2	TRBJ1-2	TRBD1	TGTGCCAGCAGCTTAGACCAACAAGACAGGGGATTTTGGTATGGCTACACCTTC	CASSLDQQDRGFWYGYTF
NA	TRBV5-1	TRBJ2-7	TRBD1	TGCGCCAGCAGCAAGGGACAGGGTGGGATCGAGCAGTACTTC	CASSKGQGGIEQYF
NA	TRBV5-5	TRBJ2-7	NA	TGTGCCAGCAGCACCGACACTGCCCCCTCCTACGAGCAGTACTTC	CASSTDTAPSYEQYF
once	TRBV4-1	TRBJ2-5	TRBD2	TGCGCCAGCAGCCAGCTAATAGCGGGGGGGAGGGAGACCCAGTACTTC	CASSQLIAGGRETQYF
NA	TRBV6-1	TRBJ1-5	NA	TGTGCCAGCAGTGAGCGACAGGGCAATCAGCCCCAGCATTTT	CASSERQGNQPQHF
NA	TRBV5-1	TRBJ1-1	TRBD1	TGCGCCAGCAGCCCTCGGACAGGAAATAACACTGAAGCTTTCTTT	CASSPRTGNNTEAFF
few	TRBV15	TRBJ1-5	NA	TGTGCCACCAGCACAGGTAGTAGCAATCAGCCCCAGCATTTT	CATSTGSSNQPQHF
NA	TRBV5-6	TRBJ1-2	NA	TGTGCCAGCAGCCTACCAGACAGAGAGCCCTATGGCTACACCTTC	CASSLPDREPYGYTF
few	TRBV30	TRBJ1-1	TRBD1	TGTGCCTGGAGTGGGCCAACCCGGACAGGGAGGACTGAAGCTTTCTTT	CAWSGPTRTGRTEAFF
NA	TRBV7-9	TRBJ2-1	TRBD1	TGTGCCAGCAGCTTACACGGACAGGGGGATTGGAATGAGCAGTTCTTC	CASSLHGQGDWNEQFF
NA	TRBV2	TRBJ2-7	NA	TGTGCCAGCAGCCGACCCGATTCGGTCAGGGGCCTCATTTACGAGCAGTACTTC	CASSRPDSVRGLIYEQYF
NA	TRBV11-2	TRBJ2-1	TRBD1	TGTGCCAGCAGCAGTCCCGGGACAGGGAGATACCCTTCCTACAATGAGCAGTTCTTC	CASSSPGTGRYPSYNEQFF
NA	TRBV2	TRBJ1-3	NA	TGTGCCAGCAGTGACTTAGGACAGTCTGGAAACACCATATATTTT	CASSDLGQSGNTIYF
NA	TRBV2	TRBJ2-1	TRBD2	TGTGCCAGCCCGGTCGGTAGCGGGGTTCCTTGGATCTCGGAGCAGTTCTTC	CASPVGSGVPWISEQFF
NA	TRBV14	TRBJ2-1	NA	TGTGCCAGCAGCCAATCTCGGGATATCCGTGGGTACAATGAGCAGTTCTTC	CASSQSRDIRGYNEQFF
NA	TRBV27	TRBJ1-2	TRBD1	TGTGCCAGCAGTCCCCGCCCTTGGGACAGAGATGGCTACACCTTC	CASSPRPWDRDGYTF
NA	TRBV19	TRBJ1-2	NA	TGTGCCAGTAGTTGGCTTTGGGCATGGGGCTACACCTTC	CASSWLWAWGYTF
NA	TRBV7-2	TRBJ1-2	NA	TGTGCCAGCTGGGGGGGCGGATCTAACTATGGCTACACCTTC	CASWGGGSNYGYTF
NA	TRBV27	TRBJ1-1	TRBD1	TGTGCCAGCACCAAACTCGGGACAGGCAAGAACACTGAAGCTTTCTTT	CASTKLGTGKNTEAFF
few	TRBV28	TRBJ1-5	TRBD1	TGTGCCAGCAGTCCACAGGGGGAGAGTACGGAGTATAGCAATCAGCCCCAGCATTTT	CASSPQGESTEYSNQPQHF
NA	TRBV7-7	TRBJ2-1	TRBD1	TGTGCTAGCAGCTCTCTCCCTGGGACAGGGGTAAATGAGCAGTTCTTC	CASSSLPGTGVNEQFF
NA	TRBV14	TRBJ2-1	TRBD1	TGTGCCAGCAGGGGAATAGCAGGGGGGCAGTTCTTC	CASRGIAGGQFF
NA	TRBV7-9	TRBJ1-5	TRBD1	TGTGCCAGCAGCTTAGGGACAGGGGAGAGAAGAAATGGCAATCAGCCCCAGCATTTT	CASSLGTGERRNGNQPQHF
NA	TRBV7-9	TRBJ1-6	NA	TGTGCCAGCAGCAGCCAGCAGACAGAAATTAATTCACCCCTCCACTTT	CASSSQQTEINSPLHF
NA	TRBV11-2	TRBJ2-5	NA	TGTGCCAGCAGCTCTCCGGGACTAGAGACCCAGTACTTC	CASSSPGLETQYF
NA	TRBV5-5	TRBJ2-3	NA	TGTGCCAGCAGCTTGATGCAGGGCACAGATACGCAGTATTTT	CASSLMQGTDTQYF
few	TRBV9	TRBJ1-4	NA	TGTGCCAGCAGCCTCCCGGTGGGGGGGGCGTATGAAAAACTGTTTTTT	CASSLPVGGAYEKLFF
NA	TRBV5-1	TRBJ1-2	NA	TGCGCCAGCAGCATTACAGGGTTTGGATACACCTTC	CASSITGFGYTF
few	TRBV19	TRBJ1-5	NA	TGTGCCAGTAGTATTTGTTCAGGAGGTAGCAATCAGCCCCAGCATTTT	CASSICSGGSNQPQHF
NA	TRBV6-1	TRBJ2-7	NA	TGTGCCAGCAGTGTGGGGAGAAGCGCGGGTAACGAGCAGTACTTC	CASSVGRSAGNEQYF
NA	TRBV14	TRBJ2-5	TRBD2	TGTGCCAGCAGCCAAGATGGGACTAGCGGGGGCCGGGGGGAGACCCAGTACTTC	CASSQDGTSGGRGETQYF
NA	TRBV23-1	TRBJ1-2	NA	TGTCCCAGGGCGCCCAAACCCAACTATGGCTACACCTTC	CPRAPKPNYGYTF
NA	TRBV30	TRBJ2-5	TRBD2	TGTGCCTCGCGGCCAGCGGGGGATAAAGAGACCCAGTACTTC	CASRPAGDKETQYF
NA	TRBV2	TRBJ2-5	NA	TGTGCCAGCAGCCCCTGGGATATGAGGGCCTACCAAGAGACCCAGTACTTC	CASSPWDMRAYQETQYF
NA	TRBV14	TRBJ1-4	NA	TGTGCCAGCAGCCAAGAAAAGGACGGGGACAAGAATGAAAAACTGTTTTTT	CASSQEKDGDKNEKLFF
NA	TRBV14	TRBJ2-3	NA	TGTGCCAGCAGCCCCGGGACAACGAGGGGCCACACAGATACGCAGTATTTT	CASSPGTTRGHTDTQYF
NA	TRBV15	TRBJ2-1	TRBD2	TGTGCCACCAGCACGCCTTTAGCGGGGGGATTCTACAATGAGCAGTTCTTC	CATSTPLAGGFYNEQFF
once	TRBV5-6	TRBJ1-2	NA	TGTGCCAGCAGGGTAGTACAGGAGCCCTATGGCTACACCTTC	CASRVVQEPYGYTF
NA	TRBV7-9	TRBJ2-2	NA	TGTGCCAGCAGCCCGGTGGACTCCACCGGGGAGCTGTTTTTT	CASSPVDSTGELFF
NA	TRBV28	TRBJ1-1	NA	TGTGCCAGCAGAACAGACCCCCGTGGCACTGAAGCTTTCTTT	CASRTDPRGTEAFF
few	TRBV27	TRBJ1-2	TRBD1	TGTGCCAGCAGCCACTTGGACAGGGCTGGGGGTAGTCTAAACTATGGCTACACCTTC	CASSHLDRAGGSLNYGYTF
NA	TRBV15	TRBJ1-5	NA	TGTGCCACCAGCAGAGACCAGGGCGGTCCTGGCGGCAATCAGCCCCAGCATTTT	CATSRDQGGPGGNQPQHF
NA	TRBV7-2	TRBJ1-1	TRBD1	TGTGCCAGCAGTCGCCCATGGGACAGGGGTACTGAAGCTTTCTTT	CASSRPWDRGTEAFF
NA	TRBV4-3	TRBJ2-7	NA	TGCGCCAGCAGCCAAGGGAAAGGGGACGAGCAGTACTTC	CASSQGKGDEQYF
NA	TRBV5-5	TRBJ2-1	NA	TGTGCCAGCAGCTTGGTGGTTCGGGATGAGCAGTTCTTC	CASSLVVRDEQFF
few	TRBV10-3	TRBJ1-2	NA	TGTGCCATCATGCGGGACCGCGCTGTCGGCTACACCTTC	CAIMRDRAVGYTF
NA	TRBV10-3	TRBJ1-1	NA	TGTGGGTCAAGAGGTATGAACACTGAAGCTTTCTTT	CGSRGMNTEAFF